This T cell receptor (beta chain) was identified during a study of blood T cell repertoires in COVID-19 (TCRdb year 2020). About the full investigation: Samples covering the acute and convalescent phases of COVID-19 were provided by collaborators in the United States, Italy and Spain. The material from the prospective study consisted of cDNA or gDNA derived from T cells, B-cell-depleted T cells, or PBMCs. Subjects who had been exposed to COVID-19, were actively infected with it, or had recovered from it provided the deeply sampled blood TCRbeta repertoires that made up the dataset. A freely available public database, intended as a resource for researchers studying the immune response to SARS-CoV-2, is where the repertoires were released. The samples were drawn from the first 160 participants of the ongoing ImmuneRACE study and from roughly 1,300 subjects provided by 6 global collaborators. A de-identified subject ID, COVID-19 status, age in years and sex were almost always included in the sample metadata. Where available, HLA class I and class II types were obtained from metadata supplied by the sample provider rather than from assay-based typing.

The CDR3 holds 18 amino acids from the cysteine to the phenylalanine. Solely the CDR3 DNA is kept, with 54 bases framed from the first base. From a lookup of the germline V gene, CDR1 and CDR2 are SGHDT and YYEEEE. V is pruned by 0 bases and J by 0 bases, leaving 9 bases of the junction without a gene match. The immunoSEQ Assay, a bias-controlled multiplex PCR, was used to amplify TCRbeta CDR3 regions from genomic DNA. From the authors' description of their analysis: The number of nucleated cells in each sample was estimated by amplification of reference gene primers within the assay. To quantify the absolute abundance of each unique TCRbeta CDR3 rearrangement, sequence reads were collapsed and filtered. Productive Simpson clonality was computed per sample as the square root of Simpson's diversity index over productive rearrangements. The table comes from immuneACCESS by way of TCRdb, which keeps in-frame sequences with V and J called. Part of the clones is missing from these tables; in studies checked, under half for an unresolved V gene and the rest for unknown reasons. D and trimming were read from the DNA, whereas the V and J calls and clone size are those reported in that table. This sample has around 70,000 clones in its table, and around 82% of those were observed once. Roughly a sixth of the sample is in the top ten clones.

Results and caveats for the whole study, not just this receptor: Clinical and demographic metadata were provided uncurated, with the amount varying by source and participant.

Collaborating institutions collected whole blood in K2EDTA tubes following their own protocols. For TCRbeta analysis, collaborators shipped samples as frozen whole blood, isolated PBMCs, or DNA extracted from either of those sample types. Notes on this clone: No antigen is known for it. No base qualities exist here, and no much larger clone lies one base off it.

Sequencing was carried out using peripheral blood. This TCR derives from a human donor in a cohort sampled during active COVID-19. The chain uses TRBV5-6 and TRBJ2-7, and TRBD2 matches 10 of the central bases. The CDR3 is CASSLGAPLAGNSYEQYF. DNA sequence: TGTGCCAGCAGCTTGGGGGCACCACTAGCGGGAAACTCCTACGAGCAGTACTTC.